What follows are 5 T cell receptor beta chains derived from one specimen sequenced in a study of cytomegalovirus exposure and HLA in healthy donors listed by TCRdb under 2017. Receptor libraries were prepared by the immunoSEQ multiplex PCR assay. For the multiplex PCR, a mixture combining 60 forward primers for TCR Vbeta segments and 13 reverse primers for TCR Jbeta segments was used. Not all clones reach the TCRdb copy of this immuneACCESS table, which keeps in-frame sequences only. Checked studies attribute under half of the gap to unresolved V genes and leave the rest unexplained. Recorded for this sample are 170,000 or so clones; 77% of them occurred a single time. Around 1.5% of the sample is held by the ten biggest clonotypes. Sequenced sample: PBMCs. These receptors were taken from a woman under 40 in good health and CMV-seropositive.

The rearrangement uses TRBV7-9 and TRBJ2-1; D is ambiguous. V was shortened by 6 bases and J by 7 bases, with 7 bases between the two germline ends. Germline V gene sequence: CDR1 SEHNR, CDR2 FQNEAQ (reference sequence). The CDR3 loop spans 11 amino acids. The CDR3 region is CASRFGNEQFF. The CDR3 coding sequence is TGTGCCAGCAGATTCGGGAATGAGCAGTTCTTC.

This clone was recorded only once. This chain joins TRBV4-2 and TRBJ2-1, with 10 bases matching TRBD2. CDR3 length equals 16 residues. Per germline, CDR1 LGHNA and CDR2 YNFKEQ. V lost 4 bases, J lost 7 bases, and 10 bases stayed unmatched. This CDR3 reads CASSLGGAGGRNEQFF. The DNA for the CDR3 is TGTGCCAGCAGCCTGGGCGGAGCGGGAGGGCGGAATGAGCAGTTCTTC.

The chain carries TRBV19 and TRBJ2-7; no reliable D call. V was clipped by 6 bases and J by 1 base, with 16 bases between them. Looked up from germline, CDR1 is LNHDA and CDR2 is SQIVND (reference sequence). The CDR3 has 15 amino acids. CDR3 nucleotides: TGTGCCAGTAGCAGGCTCAAGGTAGAGTCCTACGAGCAGTACTTC. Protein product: CASSRLKVESYEQYF. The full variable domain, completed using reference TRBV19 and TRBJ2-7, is DGGITQSPKYLFRKEGQNVTLSCEQNLNHDAMYWYRQDPGQGLRLIYYSQIVNDFQKGDIAEGYSVSREKKESFPLTVTSAQKNPTAFYLCASSRLKVESYEQYFGPGTRLTVT.

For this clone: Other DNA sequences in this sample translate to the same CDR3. CDR3 coding DNA: TGTGCCAGCAGTTTGGGAGGTAGCTCCTACAATGAGCAGTTCTTC. Protein sequence: CASSLGGSSYNEQFF. The V gene is TRBV27, the J gene TRBJ2-1, with D perhaps matching TRBD2 (6 bases). V dropped 3 bases and J dropped 0 bases, with 9 bases sitting between them. Germline V gene sequence: CDR1 MNHEY, CDR2 SMNVEV (reference sequence). This CDR3 is 15 amino acids long.

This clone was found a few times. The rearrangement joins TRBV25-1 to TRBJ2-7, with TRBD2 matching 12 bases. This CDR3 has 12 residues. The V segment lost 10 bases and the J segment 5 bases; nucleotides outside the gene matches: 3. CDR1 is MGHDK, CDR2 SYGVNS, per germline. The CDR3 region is CAIRTSGNEQYF. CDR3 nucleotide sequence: TGTGCCATTAGGACTAGCGGGAACGAGCAGTACTTC.